This TCR beta chain came from a study of control samples from healthy donors and cancer patients (dated by TCRdb to 2018 to 2021). Taken from cysteine to phenylalanine, the CDR3 has 12 residues. The read is trimmed to its CDR3 DNA, 36 bases read in frame from base 1. As encoded in the germline V gene, CDR1 is SQVTM while CDR2 is ANQGSEA. Trimming removed 2 bases from V and 9 bases from J, leaving 11 bases between the germline ends. This clone was seen more than once but under ten times. Its antigen remains undetermined. Per-base qualities were not stored, and no clone one base away is much larger. Library prep was done by the immunoSEQ multiplex PCR assay. This immuneACCESS table, as held by TCRdb, lists in-frame sequences with V and J called but not all clones. Of the missing ones, under half trace to an unresolved V gene in checked studies; the others have no known cause. Here the sample has 90,000 or so clones; about nine tenths occur a single time. Around an eighth of the sample lies in the top ten.

Source material: blood. Rearrangement joined TRBV29-1 to TRBJ2-1, with the D gene not confidently named. The source of this sequence is a woman in her 70s in good health. DNA sequence: TGCAGCGTTGAACCCACTGGGGTTGAGCAGTTCTTC. Translated, this gives CSVEPTGVEQFF.